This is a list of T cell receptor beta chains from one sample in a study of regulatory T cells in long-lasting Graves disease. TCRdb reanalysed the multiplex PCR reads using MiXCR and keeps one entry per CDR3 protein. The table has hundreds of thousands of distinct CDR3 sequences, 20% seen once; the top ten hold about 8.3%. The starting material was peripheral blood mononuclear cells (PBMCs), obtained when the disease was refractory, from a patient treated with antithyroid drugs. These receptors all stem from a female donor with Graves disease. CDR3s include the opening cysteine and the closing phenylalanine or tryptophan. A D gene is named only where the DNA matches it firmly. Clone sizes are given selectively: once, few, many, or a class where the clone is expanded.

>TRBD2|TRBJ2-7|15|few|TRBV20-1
TGCAGTGCTCCCGGCGGGGGATGGGCTACCTACGAGCAGTACTTC
CSAPGGGWATYEQYF
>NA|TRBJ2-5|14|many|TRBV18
TGTGCCAGCTCACCTAATCCCAATGGCCAGACCCAGTACTTC
CASSPNPNGQTQYF
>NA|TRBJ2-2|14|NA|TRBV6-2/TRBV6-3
TGTGCCAGCAGTGGCGGAAGCGGGACACTAAAGCTGTTTTTT
CASSGGSGTLKLFF
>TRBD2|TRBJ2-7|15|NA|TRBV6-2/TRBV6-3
TGTGCCAGCAGTGATCCCGGGAGGTCGGGCTACGAGCAGTACTTC
CASSDPGRSGYEQYF
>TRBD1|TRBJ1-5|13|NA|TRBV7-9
TGTGCCAGCAGCGGGACAGCGGGTCAGCCCCAGCATTTT
CASSGTAGQPQHF
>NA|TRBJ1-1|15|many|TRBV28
TGTGCCAGCAGTTTTATCGGGACGGTGAACACTGAAGCTTTCTTT
CASSFIGTVNTEAFF
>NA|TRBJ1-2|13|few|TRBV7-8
TGTGCCAGCAGCTTACAGGTGTACTATGGCTACACCTTC
CASSLQVYYGYTF
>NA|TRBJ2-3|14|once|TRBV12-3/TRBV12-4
TGTGCCAGCAGTTTCAGGGAAGGCACAGATACGCAGTATTTT
CASSFREGTDTQYF
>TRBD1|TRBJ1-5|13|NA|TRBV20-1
TGCAGTGCGGAAGACAGGGGCAATCAGCCCCAGCATTTT
CSAEDRGNQPQHF
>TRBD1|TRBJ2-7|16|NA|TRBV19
TGTGCCAGTCGACCGCGAGGACAGGCTGGGGGTTCCGAGCAGTACTTC
CASRPRGQAGGSEQYF
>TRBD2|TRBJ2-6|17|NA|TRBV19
TGTGCCAGTAGTACCTGGACTAGCTGGCCTGGGGCCAACGTCCTGACTTTC
CASSTWTSWPGANVLTF